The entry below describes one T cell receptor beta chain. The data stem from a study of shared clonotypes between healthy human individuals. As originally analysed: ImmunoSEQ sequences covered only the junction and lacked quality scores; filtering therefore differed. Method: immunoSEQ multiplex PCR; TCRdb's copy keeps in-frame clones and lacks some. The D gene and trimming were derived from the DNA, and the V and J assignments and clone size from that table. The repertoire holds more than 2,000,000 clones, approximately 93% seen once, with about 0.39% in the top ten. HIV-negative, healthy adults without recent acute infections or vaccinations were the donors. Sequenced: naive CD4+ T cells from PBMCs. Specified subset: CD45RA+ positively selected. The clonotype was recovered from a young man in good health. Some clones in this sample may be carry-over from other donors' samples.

DNA of the CDR3: TGCGCCAGCAGCTTGGTAGTTAGCGGGGCTGGGGCCAACGTCCTGACTTTC. Its translation: CASSLVVSGAGANVLTF. The chain employs TRBV5-1 and TRBJ2-6; 8 bases agree with TRBD2. The CDR3 has 17 amino acids. Germline CDR1 and CDR2: SGHRS and YFSETQ. Trimming took 0 bases from V and 2 from J; bases not matched to a gene: 4. The complete variable domain, with remaining parts taken from reference TRBV5-1 and TRBJ2-6, reads KAGVTQTPRYLIKTRGQQVTLSCSPISGHRSVSWYQQTPGQGLQFLFEYFSETQRNKGNFPGRFSGRQFSNSRSEMNVSTLELGDSALYLCASSLVVSGAGANVLTFGAGSRLTVL.